The 18 T cell receptor beta chains below were found in one sample sequenced in a study of blood T cell repertoires in COVID-19. Sequencing was performed with immunoSEQ multiplex PCR; in TCRdb, only in-frame clones are kept and a portion is missing. The sample shows some 250,000 clones, approximately 86% of them seen only once. What was sequenced was peripheral blood. Source of these receptors: a woman aged 55-69 years with COVID-19, enrolled during active disease.

The rearrangement links TRBV2 to TRBJ1-2, with D tentatively TRBD1 (6 bases). The CDR3 has 15 residues. With 3 bases removed from V and 0 bases from J, the gap between germline ends came to 11 bases. Per germline, CDR1 SNHLY and CDR2 FYNNEI. The CDR3 spells CASSDGQITNYGYTF. The CDR3 nucleotides are TGTGCCAGCAGTGATGGACAGATAACTAACTATGGCTACACCTTC.

The genes are TRBV28 and TRBJ2-7; 8 bases map to TRBD1. Looked up from germline, CDR1 is MDHEN and CDR2 is SYDVKM. The CDR3 contains 18 residues. V shed 1 base, J shed 4 bases, and the junction held 15 bases outside the gene matches. CDR3 nucleotides: TGTGCCAGCAGTTTATCGGCAGGGGGCGTAGTAGGGTCGTACGAGCAGTACTTC. It codes for CASSLSAGGVVGSYEQYF.

The chain is built from TRBV27 and TRBJ1-1; D uncertain. V gave up 7 bases and J gave up 4 bases, with 16 bases separating them. The germline V gene has CDR1 MNHEY and CDR2 SMNVEV (reference sequence). CDR3 length: 14 residues. CDR3: CASTSGVGGTEAFF. The CDR3 DNA reads TGTGCCAGCACCTCCGGCGTTGGCGGCACTGAAGCTTTCTTT.

The CDR3 sequence: CATSAPGGGWQETQYF. The DNA for the CDR3 is TGTGCCACCAGTGCGCCCGGGGGGGGGTGGCAAGAGACCCAGTACTTC. The V gene is TRBV24-1, the J gene TRBJ2-5; 8 nucleotides match TRBD2. The CDR3 is 16 amino acids. After removal of 5 bases from V and 2 bases from J, the junction contained 9 bases not matched to a gene. Per the germline V gene, CDR1 is KGHDR and CDR2 is SFDVKD.

The V gene is TRBV18, the J gene TRBJ1-5; no definite D call. The CDR3 runs 16 residues. V lost 0 bases and J lost 2, with 11 bases in between. CDR1 and CDR2 (germline): KGHSH, LQKENI. The CDR3 sequence: CASSPPGGRGNQPQHF. CDR3 bases: TGTGCCAGCTCACCACCGGGTGGGCGCGGCAATCAGCCCCAGCATTTT.

CDR3 protein: CASSVAGWGTEAFF. The CDR3 DNA is TGTGCCAGCAGCGTAGCAGGGTGGGGCACTGAAGCTTTCTTT. The chain has TRBV9 and TRBJ1-1; possibly TRBD1 for D (5 bases). CDR3 length: 14 residues. Trimming shortened V by 0 bases and J by 4 bases, and 10 bases separated the two germline ends. Per the germline V gene, CDR1 is SGDLS and CDR2 is YYNGEE.

CDR3 coding DNA: TGTGCCTTCCGGGACAGTTATAATTCACCCCTCCACTTT. This gives the protein CAFRDSYNSPLHF. J is TRBJ1-6 and V is TRBV30, with 7 bases aligning to TRBD1. Germline values: CDR1 GTSNPN, CDR2 SVGIG (reference sequence). J was trimmed by 4 bases and V by 7 bases; bases with no gene match: 4. The CDR3 has 13 residues.

The chain links TRBV28 to TRBJ1-2; the D gene is possibly TRBD1 (5 bases). The CDR3 is made up of 12 amino acids. V gave up 7 bases and J gave up 4 bases, with 10 bases separating them. Germline CDR1 reads MDHEN; CDR2 reads SYDVKM. CDR3 sequence (DNA): TGTGCCAGCACCGACAGATTCTATGGCTACACCTTC. Amino acid sequence: CASTDRFYGYTF.

This chain links TRBV25-1 with TRBJ2-1; 10 bases line up with TRBD1. V shed 10 bases and J 5 bases; nucleotides not matched to a gene: 5. The CDR3 is 13 residues long. Germline values: CDR1 MGHDK, CDR2 SYGVNS. In nucleotides, the CDR3 is TGTGCCAAGGGACAGGGGAGCAACAATGAGCAGTTCTTC. It encodes CAKGQGSNNEQFF.

Concerning this clone: Different DNA sequences within this sample yield the same CDR3. The chain couples TRBV19 to TRBJ1-1; D unclear. V was clipped by 3 bases and J by 1 base, with 6 bases between them. Germline V gives CDR1 LNHDA, CDR2 SQIVND (reference sequence). The CDR3 is 13 amino acids. The DNA of the CDR3 is TGTGCCAGTAGTATCAAGAGGAACACTGAAGCTTTCTTT. It translates to CASSIKRNTEAFF.

The chain has TRBV3-1 (or the pseudogene TRBV3-2) and TRBJ2-1; D is possibly TRBD2 (5 bases). V lost 5 bases to trimming and J lost 8 bases, with 7 bases between them. The CDR3 has 11 residues. Germline V lookup: CDR1 LGHDT, CDR2 YNNKEL (reference sequence). The CDR3 nucleotides are TGTGCCAGCAGCGTTAGCGATGAGCAGTTCTTC. Translation: CASSVSDEQFF.

The J gene is TRBJ2-3, the V gene TRBV19, with TRBD2 as a possible D gene (5 bases). V dropped 4 bases and J dropped 6 bases, with 14 bases sitting between them. The CDR3 is 14 residues long. Germline lookup yields CDR1 LNHDA and CDR2 SQIVND (reference sequence). The DNA for the CDR3 is TGTGCCAGTAGTACGGGATTTCCTGCCGATACGCAGTATTTT. It is translated as CASSTGFPADTQYF.

J is TRBJ2-7 and V is TRBV29-1, with 12 bases identical to TRBD2. The CDR3 has 13 amino acids. From germline, CDR1 is SQVTM and CDR2 ANQGSEA. Unmatched junction bases numbered 2, after V lost 6 bases and J lost 2 bases. The DNA for the CDR3 is TGCAGCGTACGGACTAGCGGGACCTACGAGCAGTACTTC. Amino acid sequence: CSVRTSGTYEQYF.

The chain couples TRBV30 to TRBJ1-1, with D uncertain. The CDR3 has 17 amino acids. Germline V lookup: CDR1 GTSNPN, CDR2 SVGIG (reference sequence). V was pared by 1 base and J by 1 base, with 19 bases between. The CDR3 here is CAWSAPGWRRKNTEAFF. The CDR3 DNA reads TGTGCCTGGAGTGCCCCGGGGTGGCGTAGAAAGAACACTGAAGCTTTCTTT.

V gene TRBV18 combines with J gene TRBJ1-1, with 8 bases fitting TRBD1. The CDR3 sequence is 16 residues long. Germline CDR1 reads KGHSH; CDR2 reads LQKENI. With 3 bases clipped from V and 5 bases from J, the junction kept 11 bases outside the gene matches. The DNA for the CDR3 is TGTGCCAGCTCACCCGGGACAGGAGCCCAGGGGACTGAAGCTTTCTTT. This encodes CASSPGTGAQGTEAFF.

The V gene is TRBV14, the J gene TRBJ2-7, with D perhaps TRBD1 (6 bases). V was clipped by 2 bases and J by 5 bases, with 16 bases between them. The CDR3 runs to 15 residues. Per the germline V gene, CDR1 is SGHDN and CDR2 is FVKESK. CDR3 DNA: TGTGCCAGCAGCCAAAGGGCTAACAGGGCCCACGAGCAGTACTTC. Its protein is CASSQRANRAHEQYF.

The CDR3 is CAWSVGDSLSYTF. CDR3 sequence (DNA): TGTGCCTGGAGTGTAGGGGACAGTCTCAGCTACACCTTC. The chain employs TRBV30 and TRBJ1-2; 7 bases align to TRBD1. This CDR3 is built from 13 residues. Germline CDR1 reads GTSNPN; CDR2 reads SVGIG (reference sequence). Trimming cost V 0 bases and J 9 bases; bases outside gene matches: 7.

This clone was observed a single time. The CDR3 loop is CASTPAGSRAGGKEQYF. The DNA of the CDR3 is TGTGCCAGCACCCCCGCGGGTTCTAGGGCAGGGGGGAAGGAGCAGTACTTC. V and J are TRBV28 and TRBJ2-7; TRBD1 might be the D (7 bases). Germline values: CDR1 MDHEN, CDR2 SYDVKM. Trimming removed 7 bases from V and 7 bases from J, with 29 bases in between. This CDR3 is built from 17 residues.